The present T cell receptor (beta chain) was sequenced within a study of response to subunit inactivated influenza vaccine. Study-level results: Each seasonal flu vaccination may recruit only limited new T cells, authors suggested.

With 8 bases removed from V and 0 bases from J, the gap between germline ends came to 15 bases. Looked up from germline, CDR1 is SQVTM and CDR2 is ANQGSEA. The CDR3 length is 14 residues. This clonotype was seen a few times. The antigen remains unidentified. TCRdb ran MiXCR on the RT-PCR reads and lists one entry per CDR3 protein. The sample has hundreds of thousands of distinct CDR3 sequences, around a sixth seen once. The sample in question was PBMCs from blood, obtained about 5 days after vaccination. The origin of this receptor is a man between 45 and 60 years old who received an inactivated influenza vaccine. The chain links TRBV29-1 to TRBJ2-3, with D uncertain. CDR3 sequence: CSPRLVTSTDTQYF. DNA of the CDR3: TGCAGCCCAAGATTAGTAACTAGCACAGATACGCAGTATTTT.